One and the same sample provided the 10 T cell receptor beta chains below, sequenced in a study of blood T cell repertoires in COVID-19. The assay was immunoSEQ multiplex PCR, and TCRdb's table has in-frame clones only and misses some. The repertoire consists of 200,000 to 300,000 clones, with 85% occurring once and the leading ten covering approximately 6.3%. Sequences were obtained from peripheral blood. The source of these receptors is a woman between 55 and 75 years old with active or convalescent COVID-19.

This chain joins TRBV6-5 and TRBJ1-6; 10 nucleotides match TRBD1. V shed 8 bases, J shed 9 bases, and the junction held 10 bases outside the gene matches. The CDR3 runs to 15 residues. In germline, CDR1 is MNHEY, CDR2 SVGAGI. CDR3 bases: TGTGCCAGCCGACCCGACAGGGGGCGTACTTCACCCCTCCACTTT. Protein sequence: CASRPDRGRTSPLHF.

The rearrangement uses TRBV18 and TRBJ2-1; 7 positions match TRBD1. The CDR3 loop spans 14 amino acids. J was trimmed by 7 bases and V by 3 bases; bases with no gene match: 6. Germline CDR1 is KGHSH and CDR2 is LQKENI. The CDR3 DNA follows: TGTGCCAGCTCACCGGGGCAGGGGGTGAATGAGCAGTTCTTC. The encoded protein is CASSPGQGVNEQFF.

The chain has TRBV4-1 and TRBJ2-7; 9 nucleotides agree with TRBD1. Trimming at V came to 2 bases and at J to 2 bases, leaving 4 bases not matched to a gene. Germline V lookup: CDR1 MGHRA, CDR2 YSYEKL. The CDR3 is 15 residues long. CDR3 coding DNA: TGCGCCAGCAGCCAAACCGGGACAGGGCCCTACGAGCAGTACTTC. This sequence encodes CASSQTGTGPYEQYF.

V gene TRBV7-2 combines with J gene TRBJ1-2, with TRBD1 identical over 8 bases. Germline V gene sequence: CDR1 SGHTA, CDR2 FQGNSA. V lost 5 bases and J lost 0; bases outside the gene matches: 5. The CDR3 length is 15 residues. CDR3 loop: CASSLRQGTNYGYTF. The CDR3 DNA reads TGTGCCAGCAGCCTAAGACAGGGGACTAACTATGGCTACACCTTC.

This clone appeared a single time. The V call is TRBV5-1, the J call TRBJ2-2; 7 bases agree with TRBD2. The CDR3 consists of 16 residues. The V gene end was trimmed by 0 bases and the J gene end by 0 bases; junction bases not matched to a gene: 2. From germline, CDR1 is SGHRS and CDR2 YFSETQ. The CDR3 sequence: CASSLDAGANTGELFF. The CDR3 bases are TGCGCCAGCAGCTTGGACGCGGGGGCGAACACCGGGGAGCTGTTTTTT.

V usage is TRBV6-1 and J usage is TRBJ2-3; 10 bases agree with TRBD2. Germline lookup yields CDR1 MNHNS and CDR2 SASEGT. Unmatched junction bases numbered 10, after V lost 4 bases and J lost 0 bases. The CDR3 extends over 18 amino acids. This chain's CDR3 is CASSGNWGLAQSTDTQYF. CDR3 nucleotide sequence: TGTGCCAGCAGTGGAAACTGGGGACTAGCGCAAAGCACAGATACGCAGTATTTT.

The DNA for the CDR3 is TGCGCCAGCAGCTTGGTTAGTATGAACACTGAAGCTTTCTTT. Amino acids: CASSLVSMNTEAFF. The chain carries TRBV5-1 and TRBJ1-1; no definite D call. The CDR3 runs to 14 residues. CDR1 and CDR2 (germline): SGHRS, YFSETQ. Deletions cut 0 bases from V and 0 bases from J, with 6 bases between.

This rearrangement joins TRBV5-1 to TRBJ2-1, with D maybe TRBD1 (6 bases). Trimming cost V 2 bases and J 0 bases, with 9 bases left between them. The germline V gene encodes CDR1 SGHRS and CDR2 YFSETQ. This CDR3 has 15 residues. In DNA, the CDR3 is TGCGCCAGCAGCTTCAGGGGTCCCTCCTACAATGAGCAGTTCTTC. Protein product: CASSFRGPSYNEQFF.

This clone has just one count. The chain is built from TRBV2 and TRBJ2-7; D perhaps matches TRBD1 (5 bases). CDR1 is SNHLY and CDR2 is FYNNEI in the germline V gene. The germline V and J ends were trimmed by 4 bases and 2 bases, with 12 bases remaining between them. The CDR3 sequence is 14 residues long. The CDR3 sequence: CASSVPGPPYEQYF. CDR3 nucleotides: TGTGCCAGCAGTGTCCCAGGGCCCCCCTACGAGCAGTACTTC. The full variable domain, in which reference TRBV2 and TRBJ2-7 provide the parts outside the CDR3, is EPEVTQTPSHQVTQMGQEVILRCVPISNHLYFYWYRQILGQKVEFLVSFYNNEISEKSEIFDDQFSVERPDGSNFTLKIRSTKLEDSAMYFCASSVPGPPYEQYFGPGTRLTVT.

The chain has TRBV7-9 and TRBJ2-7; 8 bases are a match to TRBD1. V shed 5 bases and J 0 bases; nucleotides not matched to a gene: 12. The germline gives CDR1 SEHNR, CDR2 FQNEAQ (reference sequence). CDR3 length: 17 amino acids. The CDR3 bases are TGTGCCAGCAGCCCCTCCGGACAGGGTGGAGACTCCTACGAGCAGTACGTC. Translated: CASSPSGQGGDSYEQYV.